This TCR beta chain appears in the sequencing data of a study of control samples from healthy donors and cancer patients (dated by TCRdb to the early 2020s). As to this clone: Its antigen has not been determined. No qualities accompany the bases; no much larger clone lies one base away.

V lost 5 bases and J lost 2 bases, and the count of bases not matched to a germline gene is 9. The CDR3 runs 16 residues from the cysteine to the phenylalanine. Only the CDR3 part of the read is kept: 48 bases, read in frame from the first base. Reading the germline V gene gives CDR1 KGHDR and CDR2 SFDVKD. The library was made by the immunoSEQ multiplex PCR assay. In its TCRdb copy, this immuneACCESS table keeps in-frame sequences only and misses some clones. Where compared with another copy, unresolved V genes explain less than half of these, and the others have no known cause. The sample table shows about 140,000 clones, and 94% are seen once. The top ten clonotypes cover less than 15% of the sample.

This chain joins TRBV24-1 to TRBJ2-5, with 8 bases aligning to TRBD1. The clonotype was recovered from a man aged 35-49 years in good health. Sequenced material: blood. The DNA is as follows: TGTGCCACCAGTGCAGGGGTGACAGGGGATCAAGAGACCCAGTACTTC. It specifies CATSAGVTGDQETQYF.